These 2 T cell receptor beta chains were all obtained from the same sample, sequenced in a study of cytomegalovirus exposure and HLA in healthy donors. The PCR ran on 60 Vbeta and 13 Jbeta primers. TCRdb's copy holds only in-frame clones and misses some; the assay was immunoSEQ multiplex PCR. The sample carries under 200,000 clones, more than 75% recorded once. Sequenced material: PBMCs. These TCRs come from a girl under 18 in good health and CMV-seropositive.

Details on this clone: At the DNA level, this CDR3 is encoded by other sequences in the same sample as well. The chain joins TRBV30 to TRBJ2-7; 9 bases agree with TRBD1. Germline V CDR1 and CDR2: GTSNPN, SVGIG (reference sequence). This CDR3 has 13 amino acids. Losses at the gene ends were 2 bases for V and 3 bases for J; bases not matched to a gene: 2. CDR3 nucleotides: TGTGCCTGGAGTTTGGGACAGGGCTACGAGCAGTACTTC. Protein product: CAWSLGQGYEQYF. The whole variable domain, filled in from reference TRBV30 and TRBJ2-7, reads SQTIHQWPATLVQPVGSPLSLECTVEGTSNPNLYWYRQAAGRGLQLLFYSVGIGQISSEVPQNLSASRPQDRQFILSSKKLLLSDSGFYLCAWSLGQGYEQYFGPGTRLTVT.

This clone was picked up one time. The J gene is TRBJ2-1, the V gene TRBV5-1; 11 positions match TRBD2. This CDR3 region has 15 residues. Germline CDR1 is SGHRS and CDR2 is YFSETQ. Trimming at V came to 0 bases and at J to 9 bases, leaving 5 bases not matched to a gene. The CDR3 sequence is CASSLASGGLVEQFF. The CDR3 nucleotides are TGCGCCAGCAGCTTGGCTAGCGGGGGGCTGGTTGAGCAGTTCTTC. Variable domain in full (rest from reference TRBV5-1 and TRBJ2-1): KAGVTQTPRYLIKTRGQQVTLSCSPISGHRSVSWYQQTPGQGLQFLFEYFSETQRNKGNFPGRFSGRQFSNSRSEMNVSTLELGDSALYLCASSLASGGLVEQFFGPGTRLTVL.